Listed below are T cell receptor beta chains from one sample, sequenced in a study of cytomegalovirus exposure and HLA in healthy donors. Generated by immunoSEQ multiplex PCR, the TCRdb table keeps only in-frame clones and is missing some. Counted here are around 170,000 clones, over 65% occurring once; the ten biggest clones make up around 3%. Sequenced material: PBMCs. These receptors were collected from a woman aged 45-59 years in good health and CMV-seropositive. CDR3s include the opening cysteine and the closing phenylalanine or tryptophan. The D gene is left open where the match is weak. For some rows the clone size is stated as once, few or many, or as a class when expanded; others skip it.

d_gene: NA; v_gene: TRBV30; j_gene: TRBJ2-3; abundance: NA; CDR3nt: TGTGCCTGGAGTGGTGGGGCGGGGCCAGTGGATACGCAGTATTTT; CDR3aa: CAWSGGAGPVDTQYF
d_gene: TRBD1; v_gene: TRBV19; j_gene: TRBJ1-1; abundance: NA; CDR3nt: TGTGCCAGTACCAGGACAGGGACTACTGAAGCTTTCTTT; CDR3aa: CASTRTGTTEAFF
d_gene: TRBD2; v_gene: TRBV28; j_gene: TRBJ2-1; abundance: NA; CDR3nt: TGTGCCAGCAGAAGCAGCGGGGGGATCTACAATGAGCAGTTCTTC; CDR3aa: CASRSSGGIYNEQFF
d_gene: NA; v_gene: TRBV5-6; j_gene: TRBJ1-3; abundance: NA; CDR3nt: TGTGCCAGCAGTTTCCGGACAGCGGGAAACACCATATATTTT; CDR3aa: CASSFRTAGNTIYF
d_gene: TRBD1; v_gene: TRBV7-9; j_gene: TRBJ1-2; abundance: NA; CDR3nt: TGTTCCAGCAGCTTATGGGACAGGGGAAACTATGGCTACACCTTC; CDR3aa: CSSSLWDRGNYGYTF
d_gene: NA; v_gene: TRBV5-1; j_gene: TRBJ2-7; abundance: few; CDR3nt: TGCGCCAGCAGCTTGGCCCCAGGGGAAGCCTACGAGCAGTACTTC; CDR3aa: CASSLAPGEAYEQYF
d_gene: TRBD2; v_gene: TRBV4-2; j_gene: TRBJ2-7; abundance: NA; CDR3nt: TGTGCCAGCAGCCCCCGCCTTGGGCCAGGACTAGCGGGGGGGCGAACCTACGAGCAGTACTTC; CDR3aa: CASSPRLGPGLAGGRTYEQYF
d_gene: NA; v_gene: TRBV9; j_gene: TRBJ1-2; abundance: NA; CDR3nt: TGTGCCAGCACTACAGGATCTAACTATGGCTACACCTTC; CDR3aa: CASTTGSNYGYTF
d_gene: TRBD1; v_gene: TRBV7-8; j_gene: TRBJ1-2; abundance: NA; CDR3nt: TGTGCCAGCAGCCCACCAAGGACAGGCATTAACTATGGCTACACCTTC; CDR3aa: CASSPPRTGINYGYTF
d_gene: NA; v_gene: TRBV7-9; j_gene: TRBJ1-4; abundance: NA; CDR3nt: TGTGCCAGCAGCCCTGACAACGGTGAAAAACTGTTTTTT; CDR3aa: CASSPDNGEKLFF
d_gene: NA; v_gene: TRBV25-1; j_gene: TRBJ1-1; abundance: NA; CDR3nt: TGTGCCAGCAGTGAACAGAACACTGAAGCTTTCTTT; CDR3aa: CASSEQNTEAFF
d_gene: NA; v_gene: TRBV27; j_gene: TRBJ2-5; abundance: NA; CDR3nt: TGTGCCAGCAGTTTGGGTCAGGGGGAGACCCAGTACTTC; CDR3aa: CASSLGQGETQYF
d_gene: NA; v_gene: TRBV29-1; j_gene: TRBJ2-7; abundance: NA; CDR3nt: TGCAGCGTTGTGGGGGGCTACGAGCAGTACTTC; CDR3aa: CSVVGGYEQYF
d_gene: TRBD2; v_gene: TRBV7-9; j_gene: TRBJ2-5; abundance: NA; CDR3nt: TGTGCCAGCAGGTCTAGCGGAAGACAAGAGACCCAGTACTTC; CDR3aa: CASRSSGRQETQYF
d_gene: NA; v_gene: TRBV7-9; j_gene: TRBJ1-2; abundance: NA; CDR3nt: TGTGCCAGCAGCTTAGCCTTTCAGTATGGCTACACCTTC; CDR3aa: CASSLAFQYGYTF
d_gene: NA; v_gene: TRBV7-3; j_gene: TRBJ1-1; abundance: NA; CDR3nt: TGTGCCAGCAGCCCGCGGTGGGGGGGCGGTGAAGCTTTCTTT; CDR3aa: CASSPRWGGGEAFF
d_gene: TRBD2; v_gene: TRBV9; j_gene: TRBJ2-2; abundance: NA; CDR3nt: TGTGCCAGCAGCGTAGCTAGCGGGGGAAGTCTAAACACCGGGGAGCTGTTTTTT; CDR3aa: CASSVASGGSLNTGELFF
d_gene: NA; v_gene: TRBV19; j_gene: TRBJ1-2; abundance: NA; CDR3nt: TGTGCCAGTAGTAAAGGACAGACAACCTATGGCTACACCTTC; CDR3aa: CASSKGQTTYGYTF
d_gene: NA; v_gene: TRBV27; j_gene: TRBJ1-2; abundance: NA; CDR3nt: TGTGCCAGTCGACCGGGAGAATCCTATGGCTACACCTTC; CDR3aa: CASRPGESYGYTF
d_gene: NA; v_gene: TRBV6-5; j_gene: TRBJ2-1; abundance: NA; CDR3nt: TGTGCCAGCAGGATTGGTTACGGGGACAATGAGCAGTTCTTC; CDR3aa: CASRIGYGDNEQFF
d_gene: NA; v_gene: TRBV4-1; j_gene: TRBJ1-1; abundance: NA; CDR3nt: TGCGCCAGCAGCCCCGCTCCGGGACACCAAAACACTGAAGCTTTCTTT; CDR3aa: CASSPAPGHQNTEAFF
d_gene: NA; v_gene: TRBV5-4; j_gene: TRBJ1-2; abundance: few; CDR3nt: TGTGCCAGCAGCTCTTGGGCACACTATGGCTACACCTTC; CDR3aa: CASSSWAHYGYTF
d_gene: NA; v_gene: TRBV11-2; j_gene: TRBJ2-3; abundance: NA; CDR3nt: TGTGCCAGCAGCTTAGGAGGGGGGGGGCGGGCAGATACGCAGTATTTT; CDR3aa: CASSLGGGGRADTQYF
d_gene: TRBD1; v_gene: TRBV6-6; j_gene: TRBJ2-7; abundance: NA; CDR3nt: TGTGCCAGCAGTTCGGGACAGGGTGGTGAGCAGTACTTC; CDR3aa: CASSSGQGGEQYF
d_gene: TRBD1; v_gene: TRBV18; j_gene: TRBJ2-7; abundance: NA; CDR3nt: TGTGCCAGCTCACCACGAGGACAGGGGGCTTCCTACGAGCAGTACTTC; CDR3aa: CASSPRGQGASYEQYF
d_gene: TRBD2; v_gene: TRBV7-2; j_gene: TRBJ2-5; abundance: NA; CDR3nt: TGTGCCAGCAGCGGGACTAGTGAAGAGACCCAGTACTTC; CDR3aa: CASSGTSEETQYF
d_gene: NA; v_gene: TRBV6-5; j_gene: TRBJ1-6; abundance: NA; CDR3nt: TGTGCCATCAGACCGGAGATGAATTCACCCCTCCACTTT; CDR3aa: CAIRPEMNSPLHF
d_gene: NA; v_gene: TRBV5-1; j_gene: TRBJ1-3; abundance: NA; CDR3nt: TGCGCCAGCATGGGAGCTGGAAACACCATATATTTT; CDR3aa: CASMGAGNTIYF
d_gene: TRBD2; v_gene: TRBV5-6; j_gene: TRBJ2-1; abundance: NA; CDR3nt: TGTGCCAGCAGCTTGGGGCTAGCGGGAACCGGTGAGCAGTTCTTC; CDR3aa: CASSLGLAGTGEQFF
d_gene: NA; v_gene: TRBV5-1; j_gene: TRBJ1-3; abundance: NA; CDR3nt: TGCGCCAGCAGCGTAGACGGCGTACAGGGAAACACCATATATTTT; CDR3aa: CASSVDGVQGNTIYF
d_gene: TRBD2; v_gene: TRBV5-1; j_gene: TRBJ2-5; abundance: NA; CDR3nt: TGCGCCAGCAGCTTGGAAGCGGGGGGGCGCGAGACCCAGTACTTC; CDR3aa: CASSLEAGGRETQYF